This T cell receptor (beta chain) appears in the sequencing data of a study of cytomegalovirus exposure and HLA in healthy donors. Study results and caveats: The authors considered a cluster of highly shared sequence variants likely to be a sequencing artifact. Prior analysis indicated that the majority of TCR beta V segments exhibited productivity approximately 87% or approximately 30% of the time.

Germline values: CDR1 LNHDA, CDR2 SQIVND (reference sequence). V lost 0 bases to trimming and J lost 0 bases; unmatched junction nucleotides: 1. CDR3 size: 17 residues. Both 60 Vbeta primers and 13 Jbeta primers went into the PCR. Generated by immunoSEQ multiplex PCR, the TCRdb table keeps only in-frame clones and is missing some. The data show about 240,000 clones, roughly 85% seen once. As regards this clone: What it binds is not known.

The chain has TRBV19 and TRBJ2-1; TRBD2 matches 11 bases. The specimen was PBMCs. The source is a girl aged 2 to 10 in good health and CMV-seronegative. The CDR3 DNA reads as TGTGCCAGTAGTATAGATAGCGGGAGGGCCTCCTACAATGAGCAGTTCTTC. This codes for CASSIDSGRASYNEQFF.